The rows below give T cell receptor beta chains drawn from one sample of a study of identical twins. A single record per CDR3 protein comes from TCRdb applying MiXCR to the 5' RACE reads. The sample comprises over 200,000 distinct CDR3 sequences, around a tenth of which are singletons, and about 5.2% rests with the top ten. The sequenced material came from memory (CD45RO+) T cells sorted from blood. All receptors derive from a woman aged 18-30 years in good health. CDR3s include the opening cysteine and the closing phenylalanine or tryptophan. A D gene is named only where the DNA matches it firmly. Size tells how often a clone was seen (once, few, many) or the class of an expanded clone, and some rows leave it out.

cdr3_nt: TGCAGCGTTCACGGGGGCGCGAATAACGAAAAACTGTTTTTT; cdr3_aa: CSVHGGANNEKLFF; clone_size: few; j_call: TRBJ1-4; v_call: TRBV29-1; d_call: -
cdr3_nt: TGTGCCAGCAGCCCTAACAGGGGGCGCGGCGGGGAGCTGTTTTTT; cdr3_aa: CASSPNRGRGGELFF; clone_size: few; j_call: TRBJ2-2; v_call: TRBV7-9; d_call: TRBD1
cdr3_nt: TGTGCCAGCAGTTTAGGGACAGCCTCCGGGGAGCTGTTTTTT; cdr3_aa: CASSLGTASGELFF; clone_size: many; j_call: TRBJ2-2; v_call: TRBV12-3/TRBV12-4; d_call: -
cdr3_nt: TGCGCCAGCAGCCCCGGGACAGCCCCCATAGAGACCCAGTACTTC; cdr3_aa: CASSPGTAPIETQYF; clone_size: -; j_call: TRBJ2-5; v_call: TRBV5-1; d_call: TRBD1
cdr3_nt: TGTGCCAGCAGCCCCCCCTCTGGGGCCAACGTCCTGACTTTC; cdr3_aa: CASSPPSGANVLTF; clone_size: many; j_call: TRBJ2-6; v_call: TRBV7-9; d_call: -
cdr3_nt: TGTGCCAGCAGTCTAGCCAGGGACCGACGTTTGGGCACTGAAGCTTTCTTT; cdr3_aa: CASSLARDRRLGTEAFF; clone_size: many; j_call: TRBJ1-1; v_call: TRBV12-3/TRBV12-4; d_call: -
cdr3_nt: TGTGCCAGCAGTTTAAATCCCGAGACTGAAGCTTTCTTT; cdr3_aa: CASSLNPETEAFF; clone_size: many; j_call: TRBJ1-1; v_call: TRBV12-3/TRBV12-4; d_call: -
cdr3_nt: TGTGCCAGCAGCCAACAACGACTAGCGGGGGGCACAGATACGCAGTATTTT; cdr3_aa: CASSQQRLAGGTDTQYF; clone_size: -; j_call: TRBJ2-3; v_call: TRBV3-1; d_call: TRBD2
cdr3_nt: TGTGCCAGCAAGGGGACTAGCGCCCGCACAGATACGCAGTATTTT; cdr3_aa: CASKGTSARTDTQYF; clone_size: few; j_call: TRBJ2-3; v_call: TRBV2; d_call: TRBD2
cdr3_nt: TGTGCCAGCAGCGTAGTAGGGCGGGACTTAACCGGGGAGCTGTTTTTT; cdr3_aa: CASSVVGRDLTGELFF; clone_size: many; j_call: TRBJ2-2; v_call: TRBV9; d_call: -
cdr3_nt: TGTGCCAGCAGTAGTGCAGGGTGGGCCGGGGAGCTGTTTTTT; cdr3_aa: CASSSAGWAGELFF; clone_size: -; j_call: TRBJ2-2; v_call: TRBV12-3/TRBV12-4; d_call: -
cdr3_nt: TGTGCCAGCAGAGAGGCAGGGGCAGGGACAGGGTCGGGCTACACCTTC; cdr3_aa: CASREAGAGTGSGYTF; clone_size: few; j_call: TRBJ1-2; v_call: TRBV12-3/TRBV12-4; d_call: TRBD1
cdr3_nt: TGTGCCACGGGGACGCCGTCGAGCCCACCCCTCCACTTT; cdr3_aa: CATGTPSSPPLHF; clone_size: many; j_call: TRBJ1-6; v_call: TRBV10-3; d_call: -
cdr3_nt: TGTGCCAGCAGCTTATTACTGCAGGGGGAAGCGAACACTGAAGCTTTCTTT; cdr3_aa: CASSLLLQGEANTEAFF; clone_size: -; j_call: TRBJ1-1; v_call: TRBV11-2; d_call: TRBD1
cdr3_nt: TGTGCCAGCAGACCGACTAGCGGGGGTGTCAATGAGCAGTTCTTC; cdr3_aa: CASRPTSGGVNEQFF; clone_size: -; j_call: TRBJ2-1; v_call: TRBV11-2; d_call: TRBD2
cdr3_nt: TGTGCCAGCAGCCCCCCGGGTAGAGATACGCAGTATTTT; cdr3_aa: CASSPPGRDTQYF; clone_size: few; j_call: TRBJ2-3; v_call: TRBV11-3; d_call: -
cdr3_nt: TGTGCCAGCAGCTTAGTAGGGGTTGACGGGGAGCTGTTTTTT; cdr3_aa: CASSLVGVDGELFF; clone_size: few; j_call: TRBJ2-2; v_call: TRBV7-2; d_call: -
cdr3_nt: TGCAGTGCTGTGGACAGGGCGCAAGAGACCCAGTACTTC; cdr3_aa: CSAVDRAQETQYF; clone_size: few; j_call: TRBJ2-5; v_call: TRBV20-1; d_call: TRBD1
cdr3_nt: TGTGCCAGCAGTTACTCTTGGGATGGCTACACCTTC; cdr3_aa: CASSYSWDGYTF; clone_size: many; j_call: TRBJ1-2; v_call: TRBV6-2/TRBV6-3; d_call: -
cdr3_nt: TGTGCCAGCAGCGCCGGGGCTAGCGGGTACGAGCAGTACTTC; cdr3_aa: CASSAGASGYEQYF; clone_size: -; j_call: TRBJ2-7; v_call: TRBV13; d_call: TRBD2
cdr3_nt: TGTGCCAGCAACAGTCGGGGATATAATTCACCCCTCCACTTT; cdr3_aa: CASNSRGYNSPLHF; clone_size: many; j_call: TRBJ1-6; v_call: TRBV2; d_call: -
cdr3_nt: TGTGCCAGCAGCGCTGGGAGATCGGGACAGGGTAGCAATCAGCCCCAGCATTTT; cdr3_aa: CASSAGRSGQGSNQPQHF; clone_size: many; j_call: TRBJ1-5; v_call: TRBV11-1; d_call: TRBD1
cdr3_nt: TGTGCCAGCAGTTTATCGATTAGCGGGGGATTTGCAGATACGCAGTATTTT; cdr3_aa: CASSLSISGGFADTQYF; clone_size: -; j_call: TRBJ2-3; v_call: TRBV27; d_call: TRBD2
cdr3_nt: TGTGCCAGCTCACCGGGACAGAACTACGAGCAGTACTTC; cdr3_aa: CASSPGQNYEQYF; clone_size: few; j_call: TRBJ2-7; v_call: TRBV18; d_call: TRBD1
cdr3_nt: TGCAGCGTTGAACGGGCGGCGGACCAGGACGGCTACACCTTC; cdr3_aa: CSVERAADQDGYTF; clone_size: few; j_call: TRBJ1-2; v_call: TRBV29-1; d_call: -
cdr3_nt: TGCAGTGCTAGAGATTGGAGGAGGGTAAAGGGAGAGACCCAGTACTTC; cdr3_aa: CSARDWRRVKGETQYF; clone_size: many; j_call: TRBJ2-5; v_call: TRBV20-1; d_call: -
cdr3_nt: TGTGCCAGCAGCCATCGGAAACTAGCGGCCTCCTACGAGCAGTACTTC; cdr3_aa: CASSHRKLAASYEQYF; clone_size: many; j_call: TRBJ2-7; v_call: TRBV3-1; d_call: TRBD2
cdr3_nt: TGTGCCAGCAGTACCAAGCGTGGGCCTAGTTCACCCCTCCACTTT; cdr3_aa: CASSTKRGPSSPLHF; clone_size: -; j_call: TRBJ1-6; v_call: TRBV2; d_call: -
cdr3_nt: TGTGCCAGCAGCGCTGATACTGGAAACACCATATATTTT; cdr3_aa: CASSADTGNTIYF; clone_size: -; j_call: TRBJ1-3; v_call: TRBV7-6; d_call: -
cdr3_nt: TGTGCCACCTCAAGCGGGAGCCCCACAGATACGCAGTATTTT; cdr3_aa: CATSSGSPTDTQYF; clone_size: few; j_call: TRBJ2-3; v_call: TRBV10-3; d_call: TRBD2
cdr3_nt: TGTGCCAGCAGCCTCGACAGAGGCTCACCCCTCCACTTT; cdr3_aa: CASSLDRGSPLHF; clone_size: many; j_call: TRBJ1-6; v_call: TRBV7-2; d_call: -
cdr3_nt: TGCGCCAGCAGCGTATACTTAACCGGGACAGTAAGGAAGGCTTTCTTT; cdr3_aa: CASSVYLTGTVRKAFF; clone_size: -; j_call: TRBJ1-1; v_call: TRBV5-1; d_call: TRBD1
cdr3_nt: TGTGCCAGCAGTCCCCCCCGACAGAACACTGAAGCTTTCTTT; cdr3_aa: CASSPPRQNTEAFF; clone_size: -; j_call: TRBJ1-1; v_call: TRBV27; d_call: -
cdr3_nt: TGTGCCAGCAGCCGAGGGGGGGCTAATGAAAAACTGTTTTTT; cdr3_aa: CASSRGGANEKLFF; clone_size: -; j_call: TRBJ1-4; v_call: TRBV7-7; d_call: -
cdr3_nt: TGCGCCAGCAGCCCCCGTCTCGGGACGGCCAATTATGGCTACACCTTC; cdr3_aa: CASSPRLGTANYGYTF; clone_size: -; j_call: TRBJ1-2; v_call: TRBV4-3; d_call: -
cdr3_nt: TGTGCCACCAGTGATCCGGGACTAGCCGACAATGAGCAGTTCTTC; cdr3_aa: CATSDPGLADNEQFF; clone_size: -; j_call: TRBJ2-1; v_call: TRBV24-1; d_call: TRBD2
cdr3_nt: TGTGCCAGCAGCTCGCCTCTAGCGTTCGAGCAGTACTTC; cdr3_aa: CASSSPLAFEQYF; clone_size: many; j_call: TRBJ2-7; v_call: TRBV11-3; d_call: -
cdr3_nt: TGCAGTGGTGGGACTAGCGGGAGACGGTCCTACGAGCAGTACTTC; cdr3_aa: CSGGTSGRRSYEQYF; clone_size: -; j_call: TRBJ2-7; v_call: TRBV20-1; d_call: TRBD2
cdr3_nt: TGCGCCAGCAGCTTGTTGGGAAACTCCTACGAGCAGTACTTC; cdr3_aa: CASSLLGNSYEQYF; clone_size: many; j_call: TRBJ2-7; v_call: TRBV5-1; d_call: -
cdr3_nt: TGTGCCACCAGCGGAGATCGACAGGGGATCCAAGAGACCCAGTACTTC; cdr3_aa: CATSGDRQGIQETQYF; clone_size: -; j_call: TRBJ2-5; v_call: TRBV15; d_call: TRBD1
cdr3_nt: TGTGCCATCAGTGAAAATGAAAAACTGTTTTTT; cdr3_aa: CAISENEKLFF; clone_size: few; j_call: TRBJ1-4; v_call: TRBV10-3; d_call: -
cdr3_nt: TGTGCCAGCACCTCTGGACTGTACAATGAGCAGTTCTTC; cdr3_aa: CASTSGLYNEQFF; clone_size: -; j_call: TRBJ2-1; v_call: TRBV7-9; d_call: -
cdr3_nt: TGCAGCGCACGCTGGGACAGGGCCGGACAGCCCCAGCATTTT; cdr3_aa: CSARWDRAGQPQHF; clone_size: -; j_call: TRBJ1-5; v_call: TRBV29-1; d_call: TRBD1
cdr3_nt: TGTGCCAGCAGCTTAGTGGAAGATCAGCCCCAGCATTTT; cdr3_aa: CASSLVEDQPQHF; clone_size: few; j_call: TRBJ1-5; v_call: TRBV7-9; d_call: -
cdr3_nt: TGTGCCAGCAGTGAAGCAGTGAGGTTACGGGGCTACACCTTC; cdr3_aa: CASSEAVRLRGYTF; clone_size: few; j_call: TRBJ1-2; v_call: TRBV2; d_call: -
cdr3_nt: TGTGCCAGCCGCCAGGGGTTGGGCGGGAGGGCCAATGAGCAGTTCTTC; cdr3_aa: CASRQGLGGRANEQFF; clone_size: few; j_call: TRBJ2-1; v_call: TRBV7-8; d_call: TRBD2
cdr3_nt: TGTGCCAGCAGCGGACCGACTAGCGGGAGTGTAGTTACGCAGTATTTT; cdr3_aa: CASSGPTSGSVVTQYF; clone_size: few; j_call: TRBJ2-3; v_call: TRBV9; d_call: TRBD2
cdr3_nt: TGTGCCAGCAGTTACCGGGCAGGGACCATGAACACTGAAGCTTTCTTT; cdr3_aa: CASSYRAGTMNTEAFF; clone_size: -; j_call: TRBJ1-1; v_call: TRBV6-2/TRBV6-3; d_call: -
cdr3_nt: TGCAGTGCTAGACGGAGAGGGGAGGACTATGGCTACACCTTC; cdr3_aa: CSARRRGEDYGYTF; clone_size: -; j_call: TRBJ1-2; v_call: TRBV20-1; d_call: -
cdr3_nt: TGTGCCAGCAAACCGGGAGGGCCGTTAGAGCAGTTCTTC; cdr3_aa: CASKPGGPLEQFF; clone_size: few; j_call: TRBJ2-1; v_call: TRBV6-1; d_call: TRBD2
cdr3_nt: TGTGCCAGCAGCTCGCTGGACAGGGAAGGCTATGGCTACACCTTC; cdr3_aa: CASSSLDREGYGYTF; clone_size: few; j_call: TRBJ1-2; v_call: TRBV7-9; d_call: TRBD1
cdr3_nt: TGCAGTGCTAGAGGGGGCGGGAGCCCAAGCATTCAGTACTTC; cdr3_aa: CSARGGGSPSIQYF; clone_size: many; j_call: TRBJ2-4; v_call: TRBV20-1; d_call: TRBD2
cdr3_nt: TGTGCCAGCAGTGCCCAGACAGGGGGAGGAGGCTACACCTTC; cdr3_aa: CASSAQTGGGGYTF; clone_size: -; j_call: TRBJ1-2; v_call: TRBV2; d_call: TRBD1
cdr3_nt: TGCAGTGCCAGCCACACTCTTACCGGGGAGCTGTTTTTT; cdr3_aa: CSASHTLTGELFF; clone_size: many; j_call: TRBJ2-2; v_call: TRBV20-1; d_call: -
cdr3_nt: TGTGCCACCAGCAGAGAAACAGGGGGTTCCTACGAGCAGTACTTC; cdr3_aa: CATSRETGGSYEQYF; clone_size: many; j_call: TRBJ2-7; v_call: TRBV15; d_call: TRBD1
cdr3_nt: TGTGCCAGCAGCGTAGTTGGGACAGGGGATGGCGAGCAGTACTTC; cdr3_aa: CASSVVGTGDGEQYF; clone_size: many; j_call: TRBJ2-7; v_call: TRBV9; d_call: TRBD1
cdr3_nt: TGTGCCAGCAGTGACCGAACCTACTCAGGGCAACAATACAATGAGCAGTTCTTC; cdr3_aa: CASSDRTYSGQQYNEQFF; clone_size: few; j_call: TRBJ2-1; v_call: TRBV25-1; d_call: -